This is a list of T cell receptor beta chains from one sample in a study of cytotoxic CD8 clonotypes in ibrutinib-treated CLL. Produced via immunoSEQ multiplex PCR; TCRdb's table is partial and in-frame only. The sample records roughly 220,000 clones, around 75% being singletons. The source was PBMCs, collected after 12 months of ibrutinib treatment. These receptor sequences come from a human donor with chronic lymphocytic leukemia. Each CDR3 is given with its conserved first and last residue. The D gene is left open where the match is weak. The size entry is marked missing in some rows and otherwise reads once, few, many or a size class.

>TRBJ1-1|TRBV27|-|-|15
CASSLGLTSGTEAFF
TGTGCCAGCAGTTTAGGGCTAACTAGTGGCACTGAAGCTTTCTTT
>TRBJ2-3|TRBV19|-|-|14
CASSMGGRPDTQYF
TGTGCCAGTAGTATGGGGGGACGCCCAGATACGCAGTATTTT
>TRBJ2-7|TRBV5-6|-|-|11
CASTSFGEQYF
TGTGCCAGCACCTCCTTCGGCGAGCAGTACTTC
>TRBJ1-4|TRBV4-1|few|-|13
CASSQGVEEKLFF
TGCGCCAGCAGCCAGGGTGTGGAAGAAAAACTGTTTTTT
>TRBJ1-5|TRBV6-5|few|-|14
CASSYKAGNQPQHF
TGTGCCAGCAGTTACAAGGCAGGGAATCAGCCCCAGCATTTT
>TRBJ1-1|TRBV30|-|-|12
CAWSGRTAEAFF
TGTGCCTGGAGTGGCCGGACAGCTGAAGCTTTCTTT
>TRBJ2-6|TRBV19|-|-|14
CASSIGSGANVLTF
TGTGCCAGTAGTATAGGGTCTGGGGCCAACGTCCTGACTTTC
>TRBJ2-7|TRBV5-1|-|-|15
CASSPAAGAEYEQYF
TGCGCCAGCAGCCCGGCAGCTGGGGCCGAGTACGAGCAGTACTTC
>TRBJ1-2|TRBV6-6|-|TRBD1|13
CATRGGADPGYTF
TGTGCCACGAGAGGGGGCGCGGATCCTGGCTACACCTTC
>TRBJ2-1|TRBV7-9|-|-|14
CASSLDGPGNEQFF
TGTGCCAGCAGCTTAGACGGGCCAGGGAATGAGCAGTTCTTC
>TRBJ1-4|TRBV19|-|-|15
CASSMVATLREKLFF
TGTGCCAGTAGTATGGTCGCGACCCTTCGGGAAAAACTGTTTTTT
>TRBJ1-2|TRBV30|-|-|13
CAWSPDSDYGYTF
TGTGCCTGGAGTCCAGACAGTGACTATGGCTACACCTTC
>TRBJ2-4|TRBV30|-|-|14
CAWSTKQGLNIQYF
TGTGCCTGGAGCACAAAACAGGGACTTAACATTCAGTACTTC
>TRBJ1-1|TRBV7-3|-|-|13
CASSLVMNTEAFF
TGTGCCAGCAGCCTCGTCATGAACACTGAAGCTTTCTTT
>TRBJ1-3|TRBV18|-|TRBD1|17
CASSPTAGTVSGNTIYF
TGTGCCAGCTCACCAACAGCCGGGACAGTCTCTGGAAACACCATATATTTT
>TRBJ2-7|TRBV4-3|-|TRBD1|16
CASSQDGTGRLQEQYF
TGCGCCAGCAGCCAAGATGGGACAGGGCGCCTCCAAGAGCAGTACTTC
>TRBJ2-7|TRBV6-6|-|-|16
CASSYSSGGPSYEQYF
TGTGCCAGCAGTTACTCCTCCGGGGGCCCGTCCTACGAGCAGTACTTC
>TRBJ1-2|TRBV7-6|-|-|13
CASSLVASYGYTF
TGTGCCAGCAGCTTAGTAGCGAGCTATGGCTACACCTTC
>TRBJ2-4|TRBV4-1|-|TRBD1|15
CASSQPTGGKNIQYF
TGCGCCAGCAGCCAGCCGACAGGGGGCAAAAACATTCAGTACTTC
>TRBJ1-1|TRBV18|-|-|16
CASSPNLLTGTTEAFF
TGTGCCAGCTCACCAAACCTTTTAACAGGGACCACTGAAGCTTTCTTT
>TRBJ1-2|TRBV6-5|-|-|15
CASSYTTGVNYGYTF
TGTGCCAGCAGTTACACGACAGGAGTTAACTATGGCTACACCTTC
>TRBJ2-4|TRBV6-6|-|-|16
CASSYGQGETKNIQYF
TGTGCCAGCAGTTACGGACAAGGGGAAACCAAAAACATTCAGTACTTC
>TRBJ1-2|TRBV27|-|-|16
CASSLSGTTTNYGYTF
TGTGCCAGCAGTTTATCGGGAACGACAACTAACTATGGCTACACCTTC
>TRBJ2-3|TRBV5-1|-|-|14
CASSLGGSTDTQYF
TGCGCCAGCAGCTTGGGGGGTAGCACAGATACGCAGTATTTT
>TRBJ2-1|TRBV4-2|-|-|15
CASSQETETYNEQFF
TGTGCCAGCAGCCAAGAGACAGAGACCTACAATGAGCAGTTCTTC
>TRBJ2-7|TRBV5-1|-|-|13
CASSIDSTYEQYF
TGCGCCAGCAGCATAGACAGTACCTACGAGCAGTACTTC
>TRBJ2-3|TRBV7-7|-|-|13
CASSFGGTDTQYF
TGTGCTAGCAGCTTTGGGGGGACAGATACGCAGTATTTT
>TRBJ2-3|TRBV4-3|-|-|14
CASSQVINTDTQYF
TGCGCCAGCAGCCAAGTCATCAACACAGATACGCAGTATTTT
>TRBJ1-2|TRBV27|few|TRBD1|14
CASSGTGISYGYTF
TGTGCCAGCAGCGGGACAGGGATAAGCTATGGCTACACCTTC
>TRBJ2-7|TRBV29-1|-|TRBD2|16
CSIQTASGRLTYEQYF
TGCAGCATCCAGACGGCTAGCGGGAGACTTACCTACGAGCAGTACTTC
>TRBJ1-2|TRBV18|few|TRBD1|13
CASSGTGGFGYTF
TGTGCCAGCTCCGGGACAGGGGGCTTTGGCTACACCTTC
>TRBJ1-1|TRBV29-1|-|TRBD1|12
CSARQGADEAFF
TGCAGCGCTCGACAGGGGGCTGATGAAGCTTTCTTT
>TRBJ2-7|TRBV30|-|-|12
CAWSVSLLEQYF
TGTGCCTGGAGTGTATCCCTATTGGAGCAGTACTTC
>TRBJ2-3|TRBV18|-|-|14
CASSQLISTDTQYF
TGTGCCAGCTCACAGTTAATTAGCACAGATACGCAGTATTTT
>TRBJ1-5|TRBV19|-|-|13
CASTLAPNQPQHF
TGTGCCAGTACCCTGGCACCGAATCAGCCCCAGCATTTT
>TRBJ1-5|TRBV9|-|-|12
CASSAGNQPQHF
TGTGCCAGCAGCGCTGGCAATCAGCCCCAGCATTTT
>TRBJ2-7|TRBV5-6|-|TRBD1|14
CASSLGQGAYEQYF
TGTGCCAGCAGCTTGGGACAGGGAGCCTACGAGCAGTACTTC
>TRBJ2-2|TRBV10-1|-|-|16
CASSELLDSNTGELFF
TGCGCCAGCAGTGAATTATTGGACTCCAACACCGGGGAGCTGTTTTTT
>TRBJ2-7|TRBV5-6|-|-|12
CASSFSVYEQYF
TGTGCCAGCAGCTTCTCGGTCTACGAGCAGTACTTC
>TRBJ2-2|TRBV5-1|-|TRBD2|15
CASSSSTSRPGELFF
TGCGCCAGCAGCTCCTCGACTAGCCGCCCCGGGGAGCTGTTTTTT
>TRBJ1-1|TRBV28|-|-|15
CASSTPSPRNTEAFF
TGTGCCAGCAGCACCCCGTCACCGAGGAACACTGAAGCTTTCTTT
>TRBJ2-7|TRBV5-4|-|-|12
CASSPQGDEQYF
TGTGCCAGCAGCCCACAGGGTGACGAGCAGTACTTC
>TRBJ1-1|TRBV9|-|-|15
CASSVGPRGDTEAFF
TGTGCCAGCAGCGTAGGTCCCAGGGGAGACACTGAAGCTTTCTTT
>TRBJ1-5|TRBV28|-|-|16
CASSGGSHYSNQPQHF
TGTGCCAGCAGTGGGGGGAGCCATTATAGCAATCAGCCCCAGCATTTT
>TRBJ2-2|TRBV6-6|-|TRBD2|14
CASSYRAGGEELFF
TGTGCCAGCAGTTACCGAGCCGGGGGGGAGGAGCTGTTTTTT
>TRBJ2-7|TRBV6-5|-|-|11
CASSYGGSRSF
TGTGCCAGCAGTTACGGTGGGAGTCGAAGCTTC
>TRBJ1-5|TRBV6-5|few|-|14
CASSLGHLNQPQHF
TGTGCCAGCAGCCTTGGACACCTCAATCAGCCCCAGCATTTT
>TRBJ1-2|TRBV20-1|-|-|11
CSGQSNYGYTF
TGCTCAGGACAGTCTAACTATGGCTACACCTTC
>TRBJ1-2|TRBV7-2|few|-|13
CASSPEVGRTYTF
TGTGCCAGCAGTCCGGAGGTCGGTAGGACTTACACCTTC
>TRBJ2-3|TRBV5-1|-|TRBD1|13
CASSPGQKDTQYF
TGCGCCAGCAGCCCGGGACAGAAAGATACGCAGTATTTT
>TRBJ1-1|TRBV5-1|-|TRBD1|15
CASSLGQGLRTEAFF
TGCGCCAGCAGCTTGGGACAGGGTTTGAGAACTGAAGCTTTCTTT